This T cell receptor (beta chain) was sequenced during a study of cytomegalovirus exposure and HLA in healthy donors. Germline CDR1 and CDR2: ENHRY and SYGVKD. CDR3 length equals 16 residues. V was pared by 7 bases and J by 1 base, with 7 bases of the junction left unmatched. While the first cohort had around 700 subjects, the donors belonged to the separate validation cohort of about 120 subjects. Method: immunoSEQ multiplex PCR; TCRdb's copy keeps in-frame clones and lacks some. Of about 79,000 clones in the sample, 80% to 95% were seen once. The sequence derives from a woman in her twenties or thirties in good health and CMV-seronegative. This chain uses TRBV10-3 with TRBJ2-2; 9 nucleotides match TRBD1. The sample consisted of PBMCs. CDR3 sequence: CAINSRGQGNTGELFF. The CDR3 nucleotides read TGTGCCATCAATTCAAGGGGACAGGGGAACACCGGGGAGCTGTTTTTT.